This paragraph covers one T cell receptor beta chain sequence. TCR sequencing used cDNA made by reverse transcription of extracted RNA. The repertoire was sequenced with immunoSEQ multiplex PCR; TCRdb's copy has only in-frame clones and lacks some. The sample gives 150,000 to 200,000 clones, roughly 60% of which show up once; roughly 1.7% is in the top ten. This sample was taken from a study of CD8+ T cells in alopecia areata. Looking at the study overall: Treated individuals took tofacitinib by mouth, 5 to 10 mg twice daily.

This CDR3 region has 12 residues. CDR1 is MNHEY and CDR2 is SMNVEV in the germline V gene (reference sequence). J gave up 6 bases and V 9 bases, and 7 bases lay outside the gene matches. The clonotype comes from a human donor with alopecia areata. The starting material was CD4+ T cells sorted from blood, obtained at week 0. The gene calls are TRBV27 and TRBJ1-1, with TRBD1 matching over 7 bases. In DNA form, the CDR3 reads TGTGCCAGTCGTACAGGGGCGGCTGAAGCTTTCTTT. Amino acids: CASRTGAAEAFF.